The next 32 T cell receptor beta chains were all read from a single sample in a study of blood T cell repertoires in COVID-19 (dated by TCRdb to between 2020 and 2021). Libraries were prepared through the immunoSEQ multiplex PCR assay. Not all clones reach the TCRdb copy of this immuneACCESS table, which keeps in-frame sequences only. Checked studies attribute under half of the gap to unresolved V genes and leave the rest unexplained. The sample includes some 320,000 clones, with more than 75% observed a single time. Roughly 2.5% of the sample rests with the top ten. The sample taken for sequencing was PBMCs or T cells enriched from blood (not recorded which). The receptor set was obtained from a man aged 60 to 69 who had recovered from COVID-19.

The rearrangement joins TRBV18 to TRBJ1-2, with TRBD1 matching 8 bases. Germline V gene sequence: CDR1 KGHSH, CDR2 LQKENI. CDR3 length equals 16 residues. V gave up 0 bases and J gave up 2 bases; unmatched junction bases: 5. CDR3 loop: CASSPPLTGANYGYTF. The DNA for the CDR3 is TGTGCCAGCTCACCACCATTGACAGGGGCAAACTATGGCTACACCTTC.

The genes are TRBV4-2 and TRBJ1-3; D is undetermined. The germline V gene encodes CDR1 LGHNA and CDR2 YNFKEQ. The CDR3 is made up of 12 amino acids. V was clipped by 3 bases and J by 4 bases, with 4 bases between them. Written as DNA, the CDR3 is TGTGCCAGCAGCCAGGCCGGAAACACCATATATTTT. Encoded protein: CASSQAGNTIYF.

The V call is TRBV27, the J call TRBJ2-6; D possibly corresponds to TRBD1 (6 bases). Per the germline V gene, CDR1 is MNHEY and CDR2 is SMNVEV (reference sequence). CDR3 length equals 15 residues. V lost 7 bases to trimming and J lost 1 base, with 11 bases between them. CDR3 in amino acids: CASKFQGSGANVLTF. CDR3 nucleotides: TGTGCCAGCAAGTTCCAGGGGTCTGGGGCCAACGTCCTGACTTTC.

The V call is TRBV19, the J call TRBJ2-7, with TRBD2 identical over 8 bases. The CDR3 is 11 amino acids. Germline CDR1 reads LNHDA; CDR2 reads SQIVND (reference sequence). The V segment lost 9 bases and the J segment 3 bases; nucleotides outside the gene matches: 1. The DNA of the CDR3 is TGTGCCAGCGGGACTAGCTACGAGCAGTACTTC. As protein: CASGTSYEQYF.

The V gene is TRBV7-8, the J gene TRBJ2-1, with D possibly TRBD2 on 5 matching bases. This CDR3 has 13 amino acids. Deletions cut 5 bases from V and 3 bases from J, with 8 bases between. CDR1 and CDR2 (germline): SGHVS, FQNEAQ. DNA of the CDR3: TGTGCCAGCAGCGTTACTAGCTACAATGAGCAGTTCTTC. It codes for CASSVTSYNEQFF.

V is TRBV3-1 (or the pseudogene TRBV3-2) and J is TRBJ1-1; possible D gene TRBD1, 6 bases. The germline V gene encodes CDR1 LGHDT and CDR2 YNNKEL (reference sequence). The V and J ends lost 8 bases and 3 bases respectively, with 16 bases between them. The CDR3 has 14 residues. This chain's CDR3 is CASGGGGQYTEAFF. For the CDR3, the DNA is TGTGCCAGCGGGGGCGGTGGGCAATACACTGAAGCTTTCTTT.

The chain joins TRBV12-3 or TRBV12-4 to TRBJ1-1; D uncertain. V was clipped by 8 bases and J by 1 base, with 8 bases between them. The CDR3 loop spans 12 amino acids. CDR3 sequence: CASREGNTEAFF. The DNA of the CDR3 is TGTGCCAGCCGGGAAGGGAACACTGAAGCTTTCTTT.

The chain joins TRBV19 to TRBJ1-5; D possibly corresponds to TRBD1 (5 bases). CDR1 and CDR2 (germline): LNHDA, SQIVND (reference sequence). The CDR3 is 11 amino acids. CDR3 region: CGEGAGQPQHF. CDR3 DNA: TGTGGGGAGGGAGCAGGGCAGCCCCAGCATTTT.

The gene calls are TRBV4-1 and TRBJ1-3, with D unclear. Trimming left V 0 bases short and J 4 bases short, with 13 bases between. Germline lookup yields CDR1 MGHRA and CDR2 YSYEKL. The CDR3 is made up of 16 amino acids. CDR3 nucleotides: TGCGCCAGCAGCCAAGATAGGATTGGGCAGGGAAACACCATATATTTT. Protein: CASSQDRIGQGNTIYF.

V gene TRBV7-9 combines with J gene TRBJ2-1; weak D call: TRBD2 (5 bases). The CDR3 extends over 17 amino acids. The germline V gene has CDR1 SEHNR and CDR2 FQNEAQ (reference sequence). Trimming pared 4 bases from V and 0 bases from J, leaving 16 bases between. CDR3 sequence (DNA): TGTGCCAGCAGCTCGACCACGCTAGCTAGCTCCTACAATGAGCAGTTCTTC. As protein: CASSSTTLASSYNEQFF.

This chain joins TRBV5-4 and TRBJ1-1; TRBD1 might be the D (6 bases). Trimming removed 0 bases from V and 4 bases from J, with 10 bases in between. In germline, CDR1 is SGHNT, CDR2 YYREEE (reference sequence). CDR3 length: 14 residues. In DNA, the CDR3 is TGTGCCAGCAGCTTGGACAGGGTGGGCACTGAAGCTTTCTTT. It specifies CASSLDRVGTEAFF.

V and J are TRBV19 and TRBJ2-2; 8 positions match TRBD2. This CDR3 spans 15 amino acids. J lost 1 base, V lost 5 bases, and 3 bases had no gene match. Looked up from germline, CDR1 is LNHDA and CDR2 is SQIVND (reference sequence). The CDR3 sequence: CASSRTSGNTGELFF. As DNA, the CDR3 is TGTGCCAGTAGTCGAACTAGCGGGAACACCGGGGAGCTGTTTTTT.

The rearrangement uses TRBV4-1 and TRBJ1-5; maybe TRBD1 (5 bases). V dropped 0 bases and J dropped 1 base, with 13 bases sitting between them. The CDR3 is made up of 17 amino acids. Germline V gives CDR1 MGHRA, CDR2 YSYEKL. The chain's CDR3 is CASSQDGNRMSNQPQHF. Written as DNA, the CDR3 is TGCGCCAGCAGCCAAGATGGCAACAGGATGAGCAATCAGCCCCAGCATTTT.

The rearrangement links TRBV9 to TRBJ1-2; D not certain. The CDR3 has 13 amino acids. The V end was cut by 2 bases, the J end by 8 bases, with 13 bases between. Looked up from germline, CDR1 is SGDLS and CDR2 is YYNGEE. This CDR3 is CASSVHSKYGYTF. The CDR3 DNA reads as TGTGCCAGCAGCGTTCACTCGAAATACGGCTACACCTTC.

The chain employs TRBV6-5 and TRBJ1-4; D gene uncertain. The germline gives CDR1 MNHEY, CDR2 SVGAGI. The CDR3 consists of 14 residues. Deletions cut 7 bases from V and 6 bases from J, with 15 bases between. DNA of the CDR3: TGTGCCAGCACTCGTGAGACAAATTATGAAAAACTGTTTTTT. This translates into CASTRETNYEKLFF.

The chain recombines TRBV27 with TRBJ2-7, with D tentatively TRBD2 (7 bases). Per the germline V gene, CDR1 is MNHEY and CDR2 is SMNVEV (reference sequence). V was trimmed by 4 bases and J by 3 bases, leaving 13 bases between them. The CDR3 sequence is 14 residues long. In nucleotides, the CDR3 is TGTGCCAGCAGTTCCCGGGGGGCGGGCTACGAGCAGTACTTC. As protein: CASSSRGAGYEQYF.

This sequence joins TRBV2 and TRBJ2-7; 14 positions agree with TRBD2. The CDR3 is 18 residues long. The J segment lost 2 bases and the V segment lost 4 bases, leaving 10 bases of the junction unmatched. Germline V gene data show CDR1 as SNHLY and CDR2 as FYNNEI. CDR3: CASSGVPGLAGETYEQYF. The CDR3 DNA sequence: TGTGCCAGCAGTGGCGTCCCGGGACTAGCGGGAGAAACCTACGAGCAGTACTTC.

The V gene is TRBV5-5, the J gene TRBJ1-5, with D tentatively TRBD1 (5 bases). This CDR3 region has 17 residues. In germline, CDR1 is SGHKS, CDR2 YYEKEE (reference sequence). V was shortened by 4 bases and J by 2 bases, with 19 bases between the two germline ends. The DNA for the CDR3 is TGTGCCAGCAGCCCTAGTCGAGGGGACTTGGGCAATCAGCCCCAGCATTTT. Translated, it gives CASSPSRGDLGNQPQHF.

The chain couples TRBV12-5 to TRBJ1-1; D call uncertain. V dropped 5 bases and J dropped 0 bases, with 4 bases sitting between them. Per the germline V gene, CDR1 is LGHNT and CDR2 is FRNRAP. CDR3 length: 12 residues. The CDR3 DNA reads TGTGCTAGTGGTCTAATGAACACTGAAGCTTTCTTT. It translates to CASGLMNTEAFF.

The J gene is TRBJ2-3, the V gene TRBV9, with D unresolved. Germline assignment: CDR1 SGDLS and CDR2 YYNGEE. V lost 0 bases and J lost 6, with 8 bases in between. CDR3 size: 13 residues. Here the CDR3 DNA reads TGTGCCAGCAGCGTAGGGCCCTCGGATACGCAGTATTTT. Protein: CASSVGPSDTQYF.

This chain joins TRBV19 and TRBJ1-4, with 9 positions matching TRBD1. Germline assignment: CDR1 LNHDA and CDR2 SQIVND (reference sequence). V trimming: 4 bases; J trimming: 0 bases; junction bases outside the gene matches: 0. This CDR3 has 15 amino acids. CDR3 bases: TGTGCCAGTAGTAGGACAGGGGCAACTAATGAAAAACTGTTTTTT. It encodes CASSRTGATNEKLFF.

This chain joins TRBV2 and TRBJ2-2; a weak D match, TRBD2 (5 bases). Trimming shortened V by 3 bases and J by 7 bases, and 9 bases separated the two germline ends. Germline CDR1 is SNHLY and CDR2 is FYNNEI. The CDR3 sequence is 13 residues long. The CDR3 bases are TGTGCCAGCAGTGATCTAGCTGGCGGGGAGCTGTTTTTT. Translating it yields CASSDLAGGELFF.

The CDR3 sequence is CASSGQGSDGQNTEAFF. The CDR3 DNA reads TGTGCCAGCAGTGGACAGGGCTCGGATGGTCAGAACACTGAAGCTTTCTTT. The rearrangement links TRBV6-1 to TRBJ1-1, with TRBD1 identical over 7 bases. Germline assignment: CDR1 MNHNS and CDR2 SASEGT. V was pared by 4 bases and J by 1 base, with 12 bases of the junction left unmatched. The CDR3 has 17 amino acids.

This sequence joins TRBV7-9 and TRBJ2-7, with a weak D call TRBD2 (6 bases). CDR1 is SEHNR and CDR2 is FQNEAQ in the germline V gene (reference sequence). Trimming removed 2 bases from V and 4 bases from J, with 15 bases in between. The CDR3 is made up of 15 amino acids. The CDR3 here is CASSLIADPRYEQYF. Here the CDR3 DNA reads TGTGCCAGCAGCTTAATAGCGGACCCGAGGTACGAGCAGTACTTC.

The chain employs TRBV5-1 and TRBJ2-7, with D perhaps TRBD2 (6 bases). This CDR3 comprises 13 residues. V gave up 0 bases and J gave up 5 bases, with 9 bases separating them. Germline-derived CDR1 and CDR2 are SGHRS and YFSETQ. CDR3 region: CASSLAGVDEQYF. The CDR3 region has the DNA TGCGCCAGCAGCTTGGCGGGGGTAGACGAGCAGTACTTC. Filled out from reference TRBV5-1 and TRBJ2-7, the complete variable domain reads KAGVTQTPRYLIKTRGQQVTLSCSPISGHRSVSWYQQTPGQGLQFLFEYFSETQRNKGNFPGRFSGRQFSNSRSEMNVSTLELGDSALYLCASSLAGVDEQYFGPGTRLTVT.

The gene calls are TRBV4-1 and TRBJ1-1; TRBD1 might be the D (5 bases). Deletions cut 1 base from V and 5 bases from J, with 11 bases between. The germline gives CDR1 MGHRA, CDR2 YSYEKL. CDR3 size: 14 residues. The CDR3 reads CASSQVGAWTEAFF. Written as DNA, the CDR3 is TGCGCCAGCAGCCAAGTAGGGGCTTGGACTGAAGCTTTCTTT.

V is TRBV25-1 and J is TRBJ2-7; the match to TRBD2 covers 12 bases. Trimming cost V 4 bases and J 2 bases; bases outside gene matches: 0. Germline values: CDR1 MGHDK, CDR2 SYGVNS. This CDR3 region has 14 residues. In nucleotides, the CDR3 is TGTGCCAGCAGTGGACTAGCGGGGGCCTACGAGCAGTACTTC. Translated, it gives CASSGLAGAYEQYF.

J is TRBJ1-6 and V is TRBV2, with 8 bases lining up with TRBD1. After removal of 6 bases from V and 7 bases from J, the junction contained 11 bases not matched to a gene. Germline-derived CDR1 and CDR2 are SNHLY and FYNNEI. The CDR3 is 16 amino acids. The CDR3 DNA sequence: TGTGCCAGCAGCGTAACACGGACAGGGCTAAATTCACCCCTCCACTTT. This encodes CASSVTRTGLNSPLHF.

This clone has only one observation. CDR3 DNA sequence: TGCAGCGTAATTACAGGATCTAACTATGGCTACACCTTC. Translation: CSVITGSNYGYTF. This chain connects TRBV29-1 to TRBJ1-2; maybe TRBD1 (5 bases). CDR1 and CDR2 from the germline V gene are SQVTM and ANQGSEA. V was cut by 6 bases and J by 0 bases, with 11 bases left in between. The CDR3 loop spans 13 amino acids.

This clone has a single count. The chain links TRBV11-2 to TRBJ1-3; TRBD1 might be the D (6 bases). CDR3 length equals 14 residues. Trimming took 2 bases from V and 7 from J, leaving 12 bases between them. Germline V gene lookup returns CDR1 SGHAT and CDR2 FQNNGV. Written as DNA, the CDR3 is TGTGCCAGCAGCTTATCCCCCCAGGGGAACACCATATATTTT. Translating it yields CASSLSPQGNTIYF.

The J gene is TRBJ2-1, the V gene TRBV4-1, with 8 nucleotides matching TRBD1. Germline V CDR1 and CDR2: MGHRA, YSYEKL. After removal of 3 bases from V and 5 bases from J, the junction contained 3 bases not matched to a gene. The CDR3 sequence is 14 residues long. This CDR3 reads CASSHDRGNNEQFF. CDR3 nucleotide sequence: TGCGCCAGCAGCCACGACAGGGGTAACAATGAGCAGTTCTTC.

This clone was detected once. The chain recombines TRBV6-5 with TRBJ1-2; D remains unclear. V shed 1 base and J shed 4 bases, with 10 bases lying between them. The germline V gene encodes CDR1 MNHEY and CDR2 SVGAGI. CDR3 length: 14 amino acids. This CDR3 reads CASSYLAGLYGYTF. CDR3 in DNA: TGTGCCAGCAGTTACTTAGCCGGACTCTATGGCTACACCTTC.